This entry concerns a single TCR beta chain. The specificity of this receptor is unknown. The sample holds no much larger clone one base away, and base qualities are not on file. This specimen belongs to a study of blood T cell repertoires in COVID-19 (TCRdb year 2020). About the study as a whole: The collaborator samples originated in the United States, Italy and Spain and spanned the acute and convalescent phases of COVID-19. The material from the prospective study consisted of cDNA or gDNA derived from T cells, B-cell-depleted T cells, or PBMCs. Deeply sampled blood TCRbeta repertoires from subjects exposed to, actively infected with, or recovered from COVID-19 were included in the dataset. A freely available public database, intended as a resource for researchers studying the immune response to SARS-CoV-2, is where the repertoires were released. The samples were drawn from two sources: the first 160 participants of the ongoing ImmuneRACE study, and 1,254 subjects contributed by 6 global collaborators. Nearly every sample came with metadata listing a de-identified subject ID, COVID-19 status, age in years and sex. Where available, HLA class I and class II types were taken from metadata supplied by the sample provider and were not determined by assay-based typing. General study outcomes and caveats: How much clinical and demographic metadata was included differed by source and by participant, and the metadata was provided uncurated.

Each collaborating institution followed its own protocols to collect whole blood in K2EDTA tubes. For TCRbeta analysis, collaborators shipped samples as frozen whole blood, isolated PBMCs, or DNA extracted from either of those sample types. TCRbeta CDR3 regions were amplified from genomic DNA by means of the immunoSEQ Assay, a bias-controlled multiplex PCR. Turning to the authors' computational methods: Within the assay, amplification of reference gene primers was used to estimate how many nucleated cells each sample contained. To quantify the absolute abundance of each unique TCRbeta CDR3 rearrangement, sequence reads were collapsed and filtered. For each sample, productive Simpson clonality was calculated by taking the square root of Simpson's diversity index across productive rearrangements. In its TCRdb copy, this immuneACCESS table keeps in-frame sequences only and misses some clones. Where compared with another copy, unresolved V genes explain less than half of these, and the others have no known cause. Clone size and V and J calls were adopted from that table, with D and trimming inferred from the DNA. This sample has 360,000 or so clones in its table, and 90% of those were observed once. The top ten clones comprise 5% to 8.5% of the sample.

In the germline V gene (reference sequence), CDR1 corresponds to LNHDA and CDR2 to SQIVND. V sheds 6 bases and J sheds 8 bases, leaving 10 bases between their ends. The CDR3 spans 12 residues, from the cysteine through the phenylalanine. CDR3 DNA is the only sequence kept; it has 36 bases, read in frame from the first base. The rearranged segments are TRBV19 and TRBJ2-2; no confident D gene assignment can be made. The material sequenced was peripheral blood. The TCR originated in a man aged 18-30 years with active or convalescent COVID-19. The sequenced DNA: TGTGCCAGTAGACCCTGGGCAGGGGAGCTGTTTTTT. The encoded protein is CASRPWAGELFF.